This entry describes one TCR beta chain. CDR3 length: 14 amino acids. The V gene's germline CDR1 is MNHEY and CDR2 SMNVEV (reference sequence). The V gene end was trimmed by 2 bases and the J gene end by 4 bases; junction bases not matched to a gene: 2. The data were obtained in a study of blood T cell repertoires in COVID-19. About the research overall: Sources were T cells, B-cell-depleted T cells, or PBMCs; the material itself was cDNA or gDNA.

TCRdb's copy holds only in-frame clones and misses some; the assay was immunoSEQ multiplex PCR. The sample records 55,000 to 70,000 clones, roughly 86% being singletons. Sequencing was done on a sample of peripheral blood. This TCR came from a man between 60 and 70 years old with acute or convalescent COVID-19. This chain uses TRBV27 with TRBJ2-3, with 8 positions matching TRBD1. The CDR3 DNA follows: TGTGCCAGCAGTTTACTACAGGGGGCAGATACGCAGTATTTT. Translated, it gives CASSLLQGADTQYF.